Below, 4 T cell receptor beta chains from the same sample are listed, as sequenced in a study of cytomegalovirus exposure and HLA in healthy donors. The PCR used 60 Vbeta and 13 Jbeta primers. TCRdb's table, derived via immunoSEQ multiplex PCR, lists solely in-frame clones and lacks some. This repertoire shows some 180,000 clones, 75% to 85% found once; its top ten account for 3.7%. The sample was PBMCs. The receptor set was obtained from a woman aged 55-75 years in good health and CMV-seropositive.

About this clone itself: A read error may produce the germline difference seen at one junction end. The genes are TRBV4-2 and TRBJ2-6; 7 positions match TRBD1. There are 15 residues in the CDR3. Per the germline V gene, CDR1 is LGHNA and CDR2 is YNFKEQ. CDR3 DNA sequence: TGTGCCAGCAGCCAGACAGGGTCTGGGGCCAACGGCCTGACTTTC. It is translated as CASSQTGSGANGLTF.

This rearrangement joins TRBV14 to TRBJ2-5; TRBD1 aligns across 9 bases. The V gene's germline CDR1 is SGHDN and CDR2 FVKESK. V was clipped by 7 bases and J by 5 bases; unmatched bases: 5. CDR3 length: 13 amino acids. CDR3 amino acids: CASKQGAGETQYF. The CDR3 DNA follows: TGTGCCAGCAAACAGGGGGCCGGGGAGACCCAGTACTTC.

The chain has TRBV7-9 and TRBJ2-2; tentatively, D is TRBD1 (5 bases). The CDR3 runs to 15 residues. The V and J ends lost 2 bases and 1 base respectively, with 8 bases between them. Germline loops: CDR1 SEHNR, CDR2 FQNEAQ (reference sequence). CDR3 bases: TGTGCCAGCAGCTTACAGGGTTGGAACACCGGGGAGCTGTTTTTT. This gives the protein CASSLQGWNTGELFF.

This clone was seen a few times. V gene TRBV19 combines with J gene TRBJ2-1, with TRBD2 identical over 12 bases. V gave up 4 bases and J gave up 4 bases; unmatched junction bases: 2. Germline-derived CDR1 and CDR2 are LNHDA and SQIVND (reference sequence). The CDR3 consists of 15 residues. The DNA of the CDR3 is TGTGCCAGTAGTAAAACTAGCGGGGGGTACAATGAGCAGTTCTTC. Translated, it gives CASSKTSGGYNEQFF.